Described below is a single T cell receptor beta chain sequence and its context. CD45RA-negative memory and CD45RA+ naive subsets were split from the CD4+ cells. This specimen comes from a study of shared clonotypes between healthy human individuals. The germline V gene has CDR1 LGHNA and CDR2 YSLEER. The V gene end was trimmed by 1 base and the J gene end by 0 bases; junction bases not matched to a gene: 10. This CDR3 has 19 amino acids. As processed by the authors: Owing to the provision of junction-only sequences devoid of quality scores by immunoSEQ, filtering differed. Clones were read by immunoSEQ multiplex PCR, and TCRdb kept only the in-frame ones, dropping some. Clone size and the V and J calls come from that table; the DNA yielded D and trimming. In the table there are a few hundred thousand clones, 70% to 75% of which are singletons.

The gene calls are TRBV4-3 and TRBJ2-3; 10 positions match TRBD2. The sequence derives from a man aged 25-40 years in good health. Sequenced input: memory CD4+ T cells sorted from blood. Indicated subset: CD45RA-negative fraction. CDR3 bases: TGCGCCAGCAGCCAAGGGGGATTAGCGGGAGGCTCGAGCACAGATACGCAGTATTTT. Translated, it gives CASSQGGLAGGSSTDTQYF.